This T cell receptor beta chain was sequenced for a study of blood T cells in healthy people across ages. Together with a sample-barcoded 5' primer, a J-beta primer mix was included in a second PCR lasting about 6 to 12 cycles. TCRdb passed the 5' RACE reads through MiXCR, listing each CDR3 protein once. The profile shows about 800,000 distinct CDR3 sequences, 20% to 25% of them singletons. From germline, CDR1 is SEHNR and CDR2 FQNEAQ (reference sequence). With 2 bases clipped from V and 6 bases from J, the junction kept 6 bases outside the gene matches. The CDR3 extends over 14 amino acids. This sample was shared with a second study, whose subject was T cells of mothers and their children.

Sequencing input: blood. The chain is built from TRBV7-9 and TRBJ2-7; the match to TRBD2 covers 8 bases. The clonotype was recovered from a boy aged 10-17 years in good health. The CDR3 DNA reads TGTGCCAGCAGCTTATTTGCAGCGGGAGCCGAGCAGTACTTC. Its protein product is CASSLFAAGAEQYF.